The 23 T cell receptor beta chains reported below all come from one sample, sequenced in a study of shared clonotypes between healthy human individuals (dated by TCRdb to 2018 to 2021). For the CD8 naive samples, CD45RO-negative cells were positively selected for CCR7, yielding a CD45RA+CCR7+ population from which TemRA cells were excluded. The protocol used for the library was the immunoSEQ multiplex PCR assay. The source is immuneACCESS, and TCRdb retained only in-frame sequences with V and J called. Part of the clones is not carried over; for the studies checked, unresolved V genes explain less than half of this, and the remainder is unexplained. This sample gives roughly 2 million clones in total; approximately 95% of them show up just once. 0.9% to 1.3% of the sample is taken by the ten largest. The sequencing sample was made of naive CD8+ T cells sorted from blood. The cell subset or site label corresponds to: CD45RA+CCR7+. The receptors stem from a man aged 18 to 35 in good health.

This clone came up once. The CDR3 region has the DNA TGCGCCAGCAGCCAAGTGCTAGACACCCCTAATGAAAAACTGTTTTTT. Its translation: CASSQVLDTPNEKLFF. The chain is built from TRBV4-3 and TRBJ1-4; D not resolved. The V end was cut by 1 base, the J end by 3 bases, with 12 bases between. The CDR3 sequence is 16 residues long. CDR1 and CDR2 from the germline V gene are LGHNA and YSLEER.

The CDR3 DNA reads TGCGCCAGCAGCTTGCTAGCCCGGACAGCCCCCCCAGGCTACACCTTC. It specifies CASSLLARTAPPGYTF. The chain joins TRBV5-1 to TRBJ1-2; a possible D gene is TRBD1 (6 bases). The germline V gene encodes CDR1 SGHRS and CDR2 YFSETQ. Trimming removed 1 base at V and 8 bases at J, with 21 bases between. The CDR3 has 16 amino acids.

This clone was seen only a few times. Here the CDR3 reads CASSSTGLNSPLHF. CDR3 DNA: TGTGCCAGCAGCTCGACAGGGCTTAATTCACCCCTCCACTTT. The J gene is TRBJ1-6, the V gene TRBV7-6; TRBD1 aligns across 7 bases. V lost 4 bases and J lost 6; bases outside the gene matches: 3. CDR1 SGHVS and CDR2 FNYEAQ come from the germline V gene. The CDR3 runs to 14 residues. The variable domain in full, completed from reference TRBV7-6 and TRBJ1-6, reads GAGVSQSPRYKVTKRGQDVALRCDPISGHVSLYWYRQALGQGPEFLTYFNYEAQQDKSGLPNDRFSAERPEGSISTLTIQRTEQRDSAMYRCASSSTGLNSPLHFGNGTRLTVT.

V usage is TRBV6-5 and J usage is TRBJ2-7; weak D call: TRBD2 (6 bases). Per the germline V gene, CDR1 is MNHEY and CDR2 is SVGAGI. The V end was cut by 10 bases, the J end by 0 bases, with 10 bases between. The CDR3 runs 12 residues. This CDR3 reads CATMGGSYEQYF. The CDR3 nucleotides read TGTGCCACGATGGGGGGCTCCTACGAGCAGTACTTC.

This clone was seen a single time. The chain uses TRBV27 and TRBJ1-2; D unresolved. Trimming took 5 bases from V and 4 from J, leaving 11 bases between them. This CDR3 has 13 amino acids. Per the germline V gene, CDR1 is MNHEY and CDR2 is SMNVEV (reference sequence). CDR3 DNA: TGTGCCAGCAGTCCGGACGGTATCTATGGCTACACCTTC. Amino acids: CASSPDGIYGYTF.

The rearrangement links TRBV28 to TRBJ1-6; perhaps TRBD1 as D (5 bases). This CDR3 comprises 16 residues. CDR1 and CDR2 from the germline V gene are MDHEN and SYDVKM. The germline V and J ends were trimmed by 6 bases and 5 bases, with 17 bases remaining between them. The CDR3 bases are TGTGCCAGCAGGACCTCTCATGGGGGGAATAATTCACCCCTCCACTTT. Its translation: CASRTSHGGNNSPLHF.

This clone has just one count. This chain uses TRBV27 with TRBJ2-3; D gene unclear. Germline assignment: CDR1 MNHEY and CDR2 SMNVEV (reference sequence). The CDR3 runs to 15 residues. Deletions cut 2 bases from V and 0 bases from J, with 9 bases between. The CDR3 region has the DNA TGTGCCAGCAGTTTAATAGTAGGGAGCACAGATACGCAGTATTTT. It yields the protein CASSLIVGSTDTQYF.

About this clone itself: One junction end does not reproduce the germline sequence, and a read error may be involved. This chain joins TRBV5-6 and TRBJ1-2, with a tentative D call TRBD1 (5 bases). This CDR3 has 15 residues. Germline V CDR1 and CDR2: SGHDT, YYEEEE. For the CDR3, the DNA is TGTGCCAGCAACTTGCCGAGGGAAGGGGACTATGGCTACACCTTC. Translating it yields CASNLPREGDYGYTF.

The rearrangement uses TRBV4-1 and TRBJ2-3, with TRBD1 matching over 8 bases. The V and J ends lost 4 bases and 6 bases, in that order; junction bases with no gene match: 6. The length of the CDR3 is 14 residues. Germline values: CDR1 MGHRA, CDR2 YSYEKL. The CDR3 reads CASSPSRGLDTQYF. CDR3 DNA: TGCGCCAGCAGCCCTAGCAGGGGGCTGGATACGCAGTATTTT.

This clone has a single count. V gene TRBV9 combines with J gene TRBJ2-3; maybe TRBD2 (7 bases). The ends were cut back, 3 bases at V and 2 bases at J, with 13 bases in the middle. This CDR3 spans 15 amino acids. The germline CDR1 and CDR2 sequences are SGDLS and YYNGEE. The chain's CDR3 is CASSAQGGPTDTQYF. The DNA for the CDR3 is TGTGCCAGCAGCGCACAGGGAGGGCCCACAGATACGCAGTATTTT.

V gene TRBV29-1 combines with J gene TRBJ1-2; 9 positions match TRBD1. From germline, CDR1 is SQVTM and CDR2 ANQGSEA. This CDR3 is built from 13 residues. Unmatched junction bases numbered 4, after V lost 5 bases and J lost 3 bases. The CDR3 nucleotides read TGCAGCGTTAGAACAGGGGGCGACTATGGCTACACCTTC. It codes for CSVRTGGDYGYTF.

The J gene is TRBJ2-2, the V gene TRBV7-2; 10 bases are shared with TRBD2. CDR3 length: 15 amino acids. After removal of 4 bases from V and 5 bases from J, the junction contained 4 bases not matched to a gene. Germline assignment: CDR1 SGHTA and CDR2 FQGNSA. CDR3 DNA: TGTGCCAGCAGCTCACTAGCGGGATTAACCGGGGAGCTGTTTTTT. It yields the protein CASSSLAGLTGELFF.

V is TRBV7-9 and J is TRBJ2-1; TRBD2 matches 7 bases. V gave up 0 bases and J gave up 8 bases; unmatched junction bases: 4. In germline, CDR1 is SEHNR, CDR2 FQNEAQ (reference sequence). This CDR3 comprises 14 residues. DNA of the CDR3: TGTGCCAGCAGCTTAGCAGGGGCGGGGGATGAGCAGTTCTTC. Its translation is CASSLAGAGDEQFF.

The genes are TRBV7-2 and TRBJ2-7; D assignment may be TRBD1 or TRBD2 (5 bases each). This CDR3 comprises 14 residues. The germline gives CDR1 SGHTA, CDR2 FQGNSA. Trimming took 3 bases from V and 0 from J, leaving 9 bases between them. CDR3 in amino acids: CASSFRDGSYEQYF. The CDR3 DNA reads as TGTGCCAGCAGCTTCCGGGACGGCTCCTACGAGCAGTACTTC.

The rearrangement uses TRBV5-6 and TRBJ1-1; TRBD1 agrees at 9 bases. Germline CDR1 SGHDT, CDR2 YYEEEE. Trimming at V came to 3 bases and at J to 8 bases, leaving 14 bases not matched to a gene. CDR3 length equals 16 residues. CDR3 residues: CASSSGTGNKGAEAFF. The CDR3 region has the DNA TGTGCCAGCAGCTCCGGGACAGGGAATAAAGGGGCAGAAGCTTTCTTT.

This clone was picked up one time. The chain is built from TRBV7-8 and TRBJ1-5; 10 nucleotides agree with TRBD1. The CDR3 extends over 15 amino acids. The V segment lost 5 bases and the J segment 2 bases; nucleotides outside the gene matches: 3. From germline, CDR1 is SGHVS and CDR2 FQNEAQ. CDR3 in amino acids: CASSRTGGGNQPQHF. CDR3 nucleotides: TGTGCCAGCAGCCGGACAGGGGGAGGCAATCAGCCCCAGCATTTT.

The rearrangement joins TRBV7-6 to TRBJ1-5, with D possibly TRBD1 on 6 matching bases. Germline V CDR1 and CDR2: SGHVS, FNYEAQ. This CDR3 region has 17 residues. The V gene lost 2 bases and the J gene lost 3 bases, with 17 bases spanning the gap. The CDR3 here is CASSLYPGEYINQPQHF. CDR3 nucleotides: TGTGCCAGCAGCTTATATCCAGGGGAATATATCAATCAGCCCCAGCATTTT.

This rearrangement joins TRBV4-3 to TRBJ2-1; TRBD2 might be the D (5 bases). The length of the CDR3 is 14 residues. Germline loops: CDR1 LGHNA, CDR2 YSLEER. V was cut by 0 bases and J by 2 bases, with 5 bases left in between. The CDR3 nucleotides read TGCGCCAGCAGCCAAGATAGCGCCTACAATGAGCAGTTCTTC. Residues: CASSQDSAYNEQFF.

Notes on this clone: This CDR3 is also generated by other DNA sequences in the sample. The rearrangement joins TRBV11-2 to TRBJ2-2; D is possibly TRBD2 (6 bases). V was cut by 3 bases and J by 3 bases, with 11 bases left in between. There are 15 residues in the CDR3. Germline CDR1 is SGHAT and CDR2 is FQNNGV. CDR3 loop: CASSFPWGDTGELFF. The CDR3 DNA sequence: TGTGCCAGCAGCTTCCCCTGGGGGGACACCGGGGAGCTGTTTTTT.

For the CDR3, the DNA is TGTGCCAGCAGTTACTCCACAGGGTATAGCAATCAGCCCCAGCATTTT. This gives the protein CASSYSTGYSNQPQHF. The genes are TRBV6-6 and TRBJ1-5; D is possibly TRBD1 (6 bases). Germline CDR1 reads MNHNY; CDR2 reads SVGAGI (reference sequence). V lost 0 bases and J lost 0, with 9 bases in between. This CDR3 is built from 16 residues.

For the CDR3, the DNA is TGTGCCAGCTCAGATTACTCGACAGTCTCCTACGAGCAGTACTTC. It encodes CASSDYSTVSYEQYF. V is TRBV18 and J is TRBJ2-7; D is possibly TRBD1 (5 bases). Germline V gene data show CDR1 as KGHSH and CDR2 as LQKENI. CDR3 length: 15 amino acids. V gave up 5 bases and J gave up 0 bases, with 14 bases separating them.

The rearrangement uses TRBV9 and TRBJ1-4; maybe TRBD1 (5 bases). Germline V gene lookup returns CDR1 SGDLS and CDR2 YYNGEE. V lost 4 bases and J 4 bases, leaving 14 bases between the germline ends. There are 15 residues in the CDR3. CDR3 region: CASSPEGTDNEKLFF. CDR3 bases: TGTGCCAGCAGCCCGGAAGGGACTGATAATGAAAAACTGTTTTTT.

The J gene is TRBJ2-1, the V gene TRBV25-1; the match to TRBD1 covers 7 bases. The germline CDR1 and CDR2 sequences are MGHDK and SYGVNS. Losses at the gene ends were 0 bases for V and 7 bases for J; bases not matched to a gene: 6. This CDR3 has 15 amino acids. CDR3: CASSEYQGVGNEQFF. The DNA for the CDR3 is TGTGCCAGCAGTGAATATCAGGGGGTGGGGAATGAGCAGTTCTTC. Filled out from reference TRBV25-1 and TRBJ2-1, the complete variable domain reads EADIYQTPRYLVIGTGKKITLECSQTMGHDKMYWYQQDPGMELHLIHYSYGVNSTEKGDLSSESTVSRIRTEHFPLTLESARPSHTSQYLCASSEYQGVGNEQFFGPGTRLTVL.